The 16 T cell receptor beta chains below come from one sample, sequenced in a study of long-term antiretroviral therapy in people with HIV. They ran version v3.0 of the immunoSEQ assay at survey level. Using immunoSEQ multiplex PCR, the repertoire was profiled, and TCRdb retains in-frame clones only, with some absent. Of around 13,000 clones listed, 80% were seen once; the top ten hold around 13%. The material was unsorted PBMCs, obtained 3.2 years before starting antiretroviral therapy. These receptors all stem from a man aged 40-49 years with HIV.

The chain couples TRBV15 to TRBJ2-1, with 7 positions matching TRBD2. Germline V gene data show CDR1 as LNHNV and CDR2 as YYDKDF (reference sequence). The trim removed 4 bases at V and 6 bases at J, leaving 12 bases unmatched. This CDR3 has 16 residues. This CDR3 is CATSILREARGNEQFF. CDR3 DNA: TGTGCCACCAGCATCCTCCGGGAGGCAAGGGGCAATGAGCAGTTCTTC.

This chain joins TRBV11-2 and TRBJ1-1, with TRBD1 matching over 7 bases. CDR1 and CDR2 from the germline V gene are SGHAT and FQNNGV. This CDR3 is 14 amino acids long. V shed 4 bases and J 5 bases; nucleotides not matched to a gene: 7. The CDR3 DNA is TGTGCCAGCAGCTCTCAACAGGGGTGGACTGAAGCTTTCTTT. Translation: CASSSQQGWTEAFF.

This clone was observed a few times. The rearrangement links TRBV5-6 to TRBJ2-7; weak D call: TRBD1 (5 bases). V was pared by 0 bases and J by 6 bases, with 13 bases between. Germline assignment: CDR1 SGHDT and CDR2 YYEEEE. The CDR3 is 14 residues long. The CDR3 spells CASSLGRAMAEQYF. The DNA of the CDR3 is TGTGCCAGCAGCTTGGGCAGGGCGATGGCCGAGCAGTACTTC.

The V call is TRBV30, the J call TRBJ2-2; 8 bases are shared with TRBD1. Germline lookup yields CDR1 GTSNPN and CDR2 SVGIG (reference sequence). Losses at the gene ends were 2 bases for V and 4 bases for J; bases not matched to a gene: 6. This CDR3 comprises 15 residues. The DNA of the CDR3 is TGTGCCTGGAGTCGAGACAGGGGTACCACCGGGGAGCTGTTTTTT. It encodes CAWSRDRGTTGELFF.

This clone appeared a single time. CDR3 in DNA: TGTGCCAGCAGCTTCGCTTCGACAGTGAACACTGAAGCTTTCTTT. Its protein is CASSFASTVNTEAFF. The chain combines TRBV7-9 with TRBJ1-1; D may be TRBD1 (5 bases). CDR1 and CDR2 (germline): SEHNR, FQNEAQ (reference sequence). This CDR3 region has 15 residues. V was clipped by 3 bases and J by 0 bases, with 11 bases between them.

This clone was picked up one time. This chain uses TRBV30 with TRBJ2-2, with D perhaps matching TRBD1 or TRBD2 (6 bases each). The CDR3 runs 16 residues. Trimming shortened V by 2 bases and J by 7 bases, and 20 bases separated the two germline ends. The germline gives CDR1 GTSNPN, CDR2 SVGIG (reference sequence). CDR3 sequence: CAWSRQKGGAGGELFF. In DNA form, the CDR3 reads TGTGCCTGGAGTCGACAGAAGGGGGGCGCGGGCGGGGAGCTGTTTTTT.

This sequence joins TRBV28 and TRBJ1-5, with D unresolved. V gave up 5 bases and J gave up 0 bases, with 11 bases separating them. Looked up from germline, CDR1 is MDHEN and CDR2 is SYDVKM. CDR3 size: 15 residues. CDR3 protein: CASSLGIFSNQPQHF. In nucleotides, the CDR3 is TGTGCCAGCAGTCTGGGGATCTTTAGCAATCAGCCCCAGCATTTT.

The chain carries TRBV5-1 and TRBJ1-2; maybe TRBD1 (6 bases). Germline lookup yields CDR1 SGHRS and CDR2 YFSETQ. The V end lost 4 bases, the J end lost 4 bases, and 20 bases lay between the germline ends. CDR3 length equals 16 residues. DNA for the CDR3: TGCGCCAGCAGCCTTGGGATTGGGCGAGGGGGCTATGGCTACACCTTC. Protein: CASSLGIGRGGYGYTF.

This clone turned up a few times. The chain couples TRBV7-9 to TRBJ2-7, with D perhaps being TRBD1 or TRBD2 (7 bases each). Trimming removed 5 bases from V and 5 bases from J, with 13 bases in between. Germline CDR1 SEHNR, CDR2 FQNEAQ (reference sequence). The CDR3 contains 13 residues. The CDR3 is CASSPTGRDEQYF. The CDR3 DNA is TGTGCCAGCAGCCCGACAGGGAGGGACGAGCAGTACTTC.

CDR3 nucleotide sequence: TGTGCCAGCAGCTCTCTATTCCCCGATACGCAGTATTTT. The encoded protein is CASSSLFPDTQYF. This chain joins TRBV7-3 and TRBJ2-3, with D uncertain. Trimming cost V 4 bases and J 6 bases, with 11 bases left between them. This CDR3 region has 13 residues. From germline, CDR1 is SGHTA and CDR2 FQGTGA.

This sequence joins TRBV28 and TRBJ1-2; D perhaps matches TRBD1 (6 bases). This CDR3 has 15 residues. CDR1 and CDR2 from the germline V gene are MDHEN and SYDVKM. V lost 5 bases, J lost 6 bases, and 19 bases lay in between. The CDR3 loop reads CASSLDPGAIDGYTF. The CDR3 coding sequence is TGTGCCAGCAGTCTAGACCCGGGGGCGATCGATGGCTACACCTTC.

The J gene is TRBJ2-7, the V gene TRBV4-1; D is undetermined. The V end was cut by 1 base, the J end by 0 bases, with 10 bases between. CDR3 length: 15 amino acids. The germline V gene encodes CDR1 MGHRA and CDR2 YSYEKL. CDR3 residues: CASSQAPPTSYEQYF. The CDR3 DNA follows: TGCGCCAGCAGCCAAGCCCCCCCGACCTCCTACGAGCAGTACTTC.

The chain is built from TRBV5-4 and TRBJ1-1; unclear D gene. V was cut by 0 bases and J by 5 bases, with 11 bases left in between. This CDR3 is built from 14 residues. CDR1 and CDR2 (germline): SGHNT, YYREEE (reference sequence). The CDR3 coding sequence is TGTGCCAGCAGCTTGGAAGGTGGAAGGACTGAAGCTTTCTTT. This gives the protein CASSLEGGRTEAFF.

This chain connects TRBV25-1 to TRBJ2-6; either TRBD1 or TRBD2 may supply D (6 bases each). Germline-derived CDR1 and CDR2 are MGHDK and SYGVNS. V was trimmed by 3 bases and J by 5 bases, leaving 11 bases between them. CDR3 length equals 15 residues. CDR3 sequence: CASSELGGRANVLTF. The CDR3 DNA sequence: TGTGCCAGCAGTGAGCTAGGGGGGCGGGCCAACGTCCTGACTTTC.

The chain joins TRBV7-8 to TRBJ1-6; no reliable D call. Trimming took off 0 bases at V and 13 bases at J, with 19 bases between the two ends. The CDR3 covers 16 residues. The germline CDR1 and CDR2 sequences are SGHVS and FQNEAQ. CDR3 DNA sequence: TGTGCCAGCAGCTTAGCGACCCGTACGGCCCAAACCCCCCTCCACTTT. Protein: CASSLATRTAQTPLHF.

CDR3 sequence: CASSLAAGPGNTIYF. The CDR3 DNA sequence: TGTGCCAGCAGCTTGGCCGCAGGGCCTGGAAACACCATATATTTT. This chain joins TRBV5-4 and TRBJ1-3; tentatively, D is TRBD1 (5 bases). Deletions cut 0 bases from V and 2 bases from J, with 9 bases between. This CDR3 spans 15 amino acids. Germline loops: CDR1 SGHNT, CDR2 YYREEE (reference sequence).